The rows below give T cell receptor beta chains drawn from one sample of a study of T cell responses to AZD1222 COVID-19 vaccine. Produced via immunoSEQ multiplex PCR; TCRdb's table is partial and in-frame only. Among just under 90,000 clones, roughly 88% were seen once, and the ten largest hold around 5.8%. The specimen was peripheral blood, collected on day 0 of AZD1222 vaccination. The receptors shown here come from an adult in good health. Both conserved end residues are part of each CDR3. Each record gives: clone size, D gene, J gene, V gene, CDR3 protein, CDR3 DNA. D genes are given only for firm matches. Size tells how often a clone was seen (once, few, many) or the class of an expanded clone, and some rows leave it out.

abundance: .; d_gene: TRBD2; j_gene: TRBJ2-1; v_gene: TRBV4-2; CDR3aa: CASSQDLPRLTSGSYEQFF; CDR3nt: TGTGCCAGCAGCCAAGATCTTCCCCGTTTGACTAGCGGGAGCTATGAGCAGTTCTTC
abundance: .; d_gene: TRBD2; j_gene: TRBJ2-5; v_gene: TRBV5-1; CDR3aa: CASRLAGFQETQYF; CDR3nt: TGCGCCAGCAGACTAGCGGGCTTCCAAGAGACCCAGTACTTC
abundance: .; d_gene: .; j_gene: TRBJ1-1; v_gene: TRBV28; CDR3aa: CASSSGTGTTEAFF; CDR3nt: TGTGCCAGCAGTTCCGGGACTGGGACCACTGAAGCTTTCTTT
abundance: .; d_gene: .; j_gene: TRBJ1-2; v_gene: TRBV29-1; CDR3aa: CSVGKGSYGYTF; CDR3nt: TGCAGCGTCGGGAAGGGGTCCTATGGCTACACCTTC
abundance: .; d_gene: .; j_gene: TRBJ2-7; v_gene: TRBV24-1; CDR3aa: CATSANTYEQYF; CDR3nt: TGTGCCACCAGTGCAAATACCTACGAGCAGTACTTC
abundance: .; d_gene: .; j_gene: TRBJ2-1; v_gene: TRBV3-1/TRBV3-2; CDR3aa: CASSQGARWQFF; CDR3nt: TGTGCCAGCAGCCAAGGGGCGAGGTGGCAGTTCTTC
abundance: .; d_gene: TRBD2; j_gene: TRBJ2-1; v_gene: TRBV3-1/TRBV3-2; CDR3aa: CASTPISGAYNEQFF; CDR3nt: TGTGCCAGCACCCCCATAAGCGGGGCTTACAATGAGCAGTTCTTC
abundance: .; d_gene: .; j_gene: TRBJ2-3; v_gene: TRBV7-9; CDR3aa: CAGGDARRGADTQYF; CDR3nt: TGTGCCGGGGGCGACGCGAGGCGCGGCGCAGATACGCAGTATTTT
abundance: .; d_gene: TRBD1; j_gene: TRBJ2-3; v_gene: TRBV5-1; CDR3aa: CASSTGAPSDTQYF; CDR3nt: TGCGCCAGCAGCACAGGGGCCCCGTCAGATACGCAGTATTTT
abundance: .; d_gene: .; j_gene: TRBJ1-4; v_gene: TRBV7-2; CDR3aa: CASSLVGFNEKLFF; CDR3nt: TGTGCCAGCAGCTTAGTGGGATTTAATGAAAAACTGTTTTTT
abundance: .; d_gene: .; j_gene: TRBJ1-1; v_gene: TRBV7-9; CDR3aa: CASSSQKGNTEAFF; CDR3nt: TGTGCCAGCAGCTCACAAAAGGGAAACACTGAAGCTTTCTTT
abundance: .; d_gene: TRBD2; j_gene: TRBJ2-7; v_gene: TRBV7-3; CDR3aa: CASSLRGGRTYEQYF; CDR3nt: TGTGCCAGCAGCTTAAGGGGCGGGAGGACCTACGAGCAGTACTTC
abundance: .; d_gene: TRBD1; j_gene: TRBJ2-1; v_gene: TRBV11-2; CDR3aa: CASSPMGSGGKNEQFF; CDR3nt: TGTGCCAGCAGCCCGATGGGGTCAGGGGGCAAAAATGAGCAGTTCTTC
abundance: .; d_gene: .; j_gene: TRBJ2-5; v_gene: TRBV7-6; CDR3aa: CASSSRGQETQYF; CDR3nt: TGTGCCAGCAGCTCGAGGGGGCAAGAGACCCAGTACTTC
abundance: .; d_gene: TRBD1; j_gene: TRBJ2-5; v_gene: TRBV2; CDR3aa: CASSDGTDLKETQYF; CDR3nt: TGTGCCAGCAGTGATGGGACAGATCTAAAAGAGACCCAGTACTTC
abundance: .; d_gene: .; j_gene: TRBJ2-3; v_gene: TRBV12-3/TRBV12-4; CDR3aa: CASSSDGTDTQYF; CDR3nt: TGTGCCAGCAGCTCCGACGGCACAGATACGCAGTATTTT
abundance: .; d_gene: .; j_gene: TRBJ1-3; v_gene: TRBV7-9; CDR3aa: CASSPRQSSSGNTIYF; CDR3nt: TGTGCCAGCAGCCCCCGACAATCGAGCTCTGGAAACACCATATATTTT
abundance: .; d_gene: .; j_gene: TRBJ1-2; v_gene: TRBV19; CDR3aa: CASTLNPRQDGYGYTF; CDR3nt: TGTGCCAGTACTCTGAACCCCCGACAGGACGGGTATGGCTACACCTTC
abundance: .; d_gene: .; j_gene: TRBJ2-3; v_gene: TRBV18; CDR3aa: CASSEILTLTDTQYF; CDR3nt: TGTGCCAGCTCAGAGATACTAACTCTCACAGATACGCAGTATTTT
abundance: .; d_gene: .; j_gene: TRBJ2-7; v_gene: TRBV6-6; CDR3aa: CASSYGDRASSYEQYF; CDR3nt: TGTGCCAGCAGTTACGGAGACAGAGCAAGCTCCTACGAGCAGTACTTC
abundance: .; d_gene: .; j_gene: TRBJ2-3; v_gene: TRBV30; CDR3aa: CAWSPRSTDTQYF; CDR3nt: TGTGCCTGGAGTCCCCGAAGTACAGATACGCAGTATTTT
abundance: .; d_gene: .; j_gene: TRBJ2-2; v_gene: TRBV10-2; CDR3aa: CATSDRNTGELFF; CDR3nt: TGCGCCACATCAGACAGGAACACCGGGGAGCTGTTTTTT
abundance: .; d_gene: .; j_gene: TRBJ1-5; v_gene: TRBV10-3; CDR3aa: CATRPSGAQSQPQHF; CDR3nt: TGTGCCACCCGCCCCTCGGGGGCCCAGAGCCAGCCCCAGCATTTT
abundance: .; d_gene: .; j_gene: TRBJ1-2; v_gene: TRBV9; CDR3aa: CASSVAGEGYGYTF; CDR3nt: TGTGCCAGCAGCGTAGCCGGGGAGGGCTATGGCTACACCTTC
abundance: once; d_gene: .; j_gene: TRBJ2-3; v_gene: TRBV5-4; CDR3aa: CASSYGVGAADTQYF; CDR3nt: TGTGCCAGCAGCTATGGTGTCGGAGCGGCAGATACGCAGTATTTT
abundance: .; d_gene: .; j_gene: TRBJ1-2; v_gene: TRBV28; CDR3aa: CASSLSGVGGYTF; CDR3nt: TGTGCCAGCAGTTTATCAGGGGTGGGCGGCTACACCTTC
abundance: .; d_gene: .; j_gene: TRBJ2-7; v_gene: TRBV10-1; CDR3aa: CASSDPLGEQYF; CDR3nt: TGCGCCAGCAGTGACCCCTTGGGCGAGCAGTACTTC
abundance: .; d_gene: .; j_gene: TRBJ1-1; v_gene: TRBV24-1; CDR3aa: CATSKNTEAFF; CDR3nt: TGTGCCACCAGTAAGAACACTGAAGCTTTCTTT
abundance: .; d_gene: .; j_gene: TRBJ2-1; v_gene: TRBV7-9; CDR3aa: CASSLTLQEQFF; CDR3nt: TGTGCCAGCAGCTTAACTTTACAGGAGCAGTTCTTC
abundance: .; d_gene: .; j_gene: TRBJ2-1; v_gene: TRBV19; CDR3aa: CASSSWFPDSLSYNEQFF; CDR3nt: TGTGCCAGTAGTTCCTGGTTCCCTGACAGTCTCTCCTACAATGAGCAGTTCTTC
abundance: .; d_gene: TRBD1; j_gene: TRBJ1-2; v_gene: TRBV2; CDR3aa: CASSDNRGPEGYTF; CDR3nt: TGTGCCAGCAGTGACAACAGGGGGCCGGAGGGCTACACCTTC